This T cell receptor (beta chain) was identified in a study of Ad26.COV2.S vaccination and SARS-CoV-2 variants. At the level of the study: A participant enrolled in the COV1001 Ad26.COV2.S trial arm provided the sample. The study gave Ad26.COV2.S intramuscularly, once or twice 56 days apart.

Details on this clone: Its antigen remains unidentified.

Findings and limits, study-wide: Vaccine and placebo groups showed comparable non-spike TCR breadth.

Unmatched junction bases numbered 1, after V lost 4 bases and J lost 4 bases. There are 15 residues in the CDR3. CDR1 and CDR2 from the germline V gene are SGHVS and FNYEAQ. The method was immunoSEQ multiplex PCR; TCRdb's version includes in-frame clones alone and lacks a portion of them. The table lists around 310,000 clones, 75% to 90% of them singletons. The treatment denotes: over 15 received Ad26.COV2.S at low or high dose, single or two shots; a few received placebo; per-sample allocation not given. It was on day 63 after the first vaccine or placebo injection that samples were taken. Based in Boston, the donor was an adult of 18-55 years.

The starting material was peripheral blood, obtained in a trial of Ad26.COV2.S vaccine versus placebo. The V call is TRBV7-6, the J call TRBJ2-1, with 13 positions matching TRBD2. The source is a person aged 18-65 years who received the Ad26.COV2.S COVID-19 vaccine or a placebo. CDR3 loop: CASSWGLAGYNEQFF. The DNA of the CDR3 is TGTGCCAGCAGCTGGGGACTAGCGGGATACAATGAGCAGTTCTTC.